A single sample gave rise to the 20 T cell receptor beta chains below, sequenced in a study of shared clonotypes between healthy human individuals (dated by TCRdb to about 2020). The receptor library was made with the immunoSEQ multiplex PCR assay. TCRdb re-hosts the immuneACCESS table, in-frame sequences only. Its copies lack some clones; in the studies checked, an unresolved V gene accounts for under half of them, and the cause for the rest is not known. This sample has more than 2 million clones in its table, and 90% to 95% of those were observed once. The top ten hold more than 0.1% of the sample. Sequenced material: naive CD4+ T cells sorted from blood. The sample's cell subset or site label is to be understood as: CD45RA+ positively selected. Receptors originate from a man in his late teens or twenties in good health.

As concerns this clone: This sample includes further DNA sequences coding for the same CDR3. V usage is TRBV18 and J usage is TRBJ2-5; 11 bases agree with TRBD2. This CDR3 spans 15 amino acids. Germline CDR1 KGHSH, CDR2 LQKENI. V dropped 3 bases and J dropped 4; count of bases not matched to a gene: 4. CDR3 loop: CASSPGLAGGETQYF. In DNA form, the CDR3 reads TGTGCCAGCTCACCGGGGCTAGCGGGAGGAGAGACCCAGTACTTC.

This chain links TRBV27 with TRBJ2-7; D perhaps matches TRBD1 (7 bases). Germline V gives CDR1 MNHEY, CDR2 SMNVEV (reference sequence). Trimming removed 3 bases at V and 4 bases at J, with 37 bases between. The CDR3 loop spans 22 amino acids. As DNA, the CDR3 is TGTGCCAGCAGTTTTAGCCGGAGGGCCACAGGCAATAGGGGGCGGAACTTATACGAGCAGTACTTC. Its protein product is CASSFSRRATGNRGRNLYEQYF.

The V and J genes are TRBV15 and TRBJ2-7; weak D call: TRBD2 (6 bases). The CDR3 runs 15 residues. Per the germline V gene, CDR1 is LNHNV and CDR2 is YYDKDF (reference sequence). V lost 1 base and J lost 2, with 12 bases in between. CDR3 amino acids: CATSRVGGLTYEQYF. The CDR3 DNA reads TGTGCCACCAGCAGAGTTGGGGGACTTACCTACGAGCAGTACTTC.

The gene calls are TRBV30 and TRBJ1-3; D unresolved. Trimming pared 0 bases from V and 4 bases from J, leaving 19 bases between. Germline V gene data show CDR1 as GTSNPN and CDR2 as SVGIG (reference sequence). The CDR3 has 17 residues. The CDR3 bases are TGTGCCTGGAGTGTACGGAGGCAGAAGGGAAGAGGAAACACCATATATTTT. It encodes CAWSVRRQKGRGNTIYF. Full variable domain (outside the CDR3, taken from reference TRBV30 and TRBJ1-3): SQTIHQWPATLVQPVGSPLSLECTVEGTSNPNLYWYRQAAGRGLQLLFYSVGIGQISSEVPQNLSASRPQDRQFILSSKKLLLSDSGFYLCAWSVRRQKGRGNTIYFGEGSWLTVV.

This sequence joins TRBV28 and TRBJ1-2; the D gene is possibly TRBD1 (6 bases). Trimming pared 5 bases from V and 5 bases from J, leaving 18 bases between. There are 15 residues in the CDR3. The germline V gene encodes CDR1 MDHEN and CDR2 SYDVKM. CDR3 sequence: CASSPPGTPLYGYTF. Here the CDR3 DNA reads TGTGCCAGCAGTCCCCCGGGGACACCCTTGTATGGCTACACCTTC.

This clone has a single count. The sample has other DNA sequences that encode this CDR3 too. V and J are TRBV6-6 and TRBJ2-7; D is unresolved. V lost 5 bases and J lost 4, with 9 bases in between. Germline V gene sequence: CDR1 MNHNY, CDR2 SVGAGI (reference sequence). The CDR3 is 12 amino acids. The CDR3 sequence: CASSPTPYEQYF. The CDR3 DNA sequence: TGTGCCAGCAGTCCGACCCCGTACGAGCAGTACTTC.

CDR3 in amino acids: CASSSRTGLITGELFF. The CDR3 region has the DNA TGTGCCAGCAGCTCCAGGACAGGGCTTATCACCGGGGAGCTGTTTTTT. This rearrangement joins TRBV7-9 to TRBJ2-2; 8 bases map to TRBD1. V lost 4 bases, J lost 4 bases, and 8 bases stayed unmatched. The CDR3 is 16 residues long. Germline V lookup: CDR1 SEHNR, CDR2 FQNEAQ (reference sequence).

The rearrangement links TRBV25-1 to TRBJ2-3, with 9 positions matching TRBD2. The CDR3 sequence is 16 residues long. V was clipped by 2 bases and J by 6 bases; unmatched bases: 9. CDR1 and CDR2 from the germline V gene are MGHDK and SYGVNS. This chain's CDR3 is CASSENGGGGFDTQYF. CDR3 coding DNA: TGTGCCAGCAGTGAAAATGGCGGGGGGGGATTCGATACGCAGTATTTT.

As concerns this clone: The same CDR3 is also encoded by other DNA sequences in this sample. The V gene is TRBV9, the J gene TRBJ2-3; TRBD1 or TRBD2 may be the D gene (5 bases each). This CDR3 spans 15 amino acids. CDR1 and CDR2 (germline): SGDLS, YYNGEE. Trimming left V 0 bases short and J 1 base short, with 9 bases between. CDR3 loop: CASSVGRGGTDTQYF. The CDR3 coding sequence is TGTGCCAGCAGCGTAGGAAGAGGGGGCACAGATACGCAGTATTTT.

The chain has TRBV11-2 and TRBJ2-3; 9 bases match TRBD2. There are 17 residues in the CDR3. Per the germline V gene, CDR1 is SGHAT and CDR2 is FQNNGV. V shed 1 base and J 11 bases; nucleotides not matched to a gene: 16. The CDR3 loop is CASSLVTSGRFPRVQYF. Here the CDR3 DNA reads TGTGCCAGCAGCTTAGTAACTAGCGGGCGGTTCCCTCGGGTGCAGTATTTT.

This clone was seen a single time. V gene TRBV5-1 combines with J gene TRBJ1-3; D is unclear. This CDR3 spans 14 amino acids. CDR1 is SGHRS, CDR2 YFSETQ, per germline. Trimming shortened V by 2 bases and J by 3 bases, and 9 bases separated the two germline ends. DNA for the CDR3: TGCGCCAGCAGCTTTGCAGGTAGTGGAAACACCATATATTTT. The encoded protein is CASSFAGSGNTIYF.

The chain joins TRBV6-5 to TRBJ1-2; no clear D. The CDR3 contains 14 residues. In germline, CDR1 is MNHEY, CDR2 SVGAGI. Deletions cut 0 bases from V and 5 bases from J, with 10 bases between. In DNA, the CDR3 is TGTGCCAGCAGTTACTCTCACGGTAGATATGGCTACACCTTC. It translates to CASSYSHGRYGYTF.

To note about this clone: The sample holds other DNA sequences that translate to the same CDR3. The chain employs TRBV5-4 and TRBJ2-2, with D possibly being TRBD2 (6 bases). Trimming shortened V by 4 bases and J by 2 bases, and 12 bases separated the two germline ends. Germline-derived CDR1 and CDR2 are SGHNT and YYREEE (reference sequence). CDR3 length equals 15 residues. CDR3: CASSLSGLNTGELFF. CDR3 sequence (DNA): TGTGCCAGCAGCCTTAGCGGACTAAACACCGGGGAGCTGTTTTTT.

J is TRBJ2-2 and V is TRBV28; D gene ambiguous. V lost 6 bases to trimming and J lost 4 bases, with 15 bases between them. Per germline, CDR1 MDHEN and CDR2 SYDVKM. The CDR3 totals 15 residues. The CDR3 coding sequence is TGTGCCAGCAGAGGCGACACTCGCGTCACCGGGGAGCTGTTTTTT. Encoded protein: CASRGDTRVTGELFF. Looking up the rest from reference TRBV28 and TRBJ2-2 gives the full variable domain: DVKVTQSSRYLVKRTGEKVFLECVQDMDHENMFWYRQDPGLGLRLIYFSYDVKMKEKGDIPEGYSVSREKKERFSLILESASTNQTSMYLCASRGDTRVTGELFFGEGSRLTVL.

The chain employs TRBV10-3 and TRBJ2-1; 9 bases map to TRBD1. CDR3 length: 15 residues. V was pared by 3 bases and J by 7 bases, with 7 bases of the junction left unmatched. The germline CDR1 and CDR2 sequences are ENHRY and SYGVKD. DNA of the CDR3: TGTGCCATCAGTGACGGACAGGGGCCGGGGAATGAGCAGTTCTTC. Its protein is CAISDGQGPGNEQFF.

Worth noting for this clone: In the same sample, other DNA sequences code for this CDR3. CDR3 in amino acids: CASRTGSTDTQYF. CDR3 bases: TGCGCCAGCAGAACTGGCTCCACAGATACGCAGTATTTT. This chain connects TRBV5-1 to TRBJ2-3; D remains unclear. The CDR3 has 13 residues. V lost 5 bases, J lost 2 bases, and 9 bases lay in between. Germline V lookup: CDR1 SGHRS, CDR2 YFSETQ. The full variable domain, in which reference TRBV5-1 and TRBJ2-3 provide the parts outside the CDR3, is KAGVTQTPRYLIKTRGQQVTLSCSPISGHRSVSWYQQTPGQGLQFLFEYFSETQRNKGNFPGRFSGRQFSNSRSEMNVSTLELGDSALYLCASRTGSTDTQYFGPGTRLTVL.

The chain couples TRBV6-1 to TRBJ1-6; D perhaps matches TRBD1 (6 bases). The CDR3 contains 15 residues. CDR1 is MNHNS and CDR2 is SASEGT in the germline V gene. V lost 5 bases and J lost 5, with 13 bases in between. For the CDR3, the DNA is TGTGCCAGCAGTCTGGTGGGGGCGGATAATTCACCCCTCCACTTT. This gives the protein CASSLVGADNSPLHF.

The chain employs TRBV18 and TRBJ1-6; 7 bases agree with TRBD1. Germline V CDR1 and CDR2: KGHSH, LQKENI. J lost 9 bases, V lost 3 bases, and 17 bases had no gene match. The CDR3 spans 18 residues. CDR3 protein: CASSPFLSTGVPTSPLHF. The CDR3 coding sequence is TGTGCCAGCTCACCGTTCCTTTCTACAGGGGTGCCCACTTCACCCCTCCACTTT.

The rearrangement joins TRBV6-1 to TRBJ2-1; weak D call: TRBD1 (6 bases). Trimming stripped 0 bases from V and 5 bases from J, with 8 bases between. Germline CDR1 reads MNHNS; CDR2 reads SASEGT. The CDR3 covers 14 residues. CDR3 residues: CASSEAGGHNEQFF. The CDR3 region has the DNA TGTGCCAGCAGTGAAGCAGGGGGACACAATGAGCAGTTCTTC.

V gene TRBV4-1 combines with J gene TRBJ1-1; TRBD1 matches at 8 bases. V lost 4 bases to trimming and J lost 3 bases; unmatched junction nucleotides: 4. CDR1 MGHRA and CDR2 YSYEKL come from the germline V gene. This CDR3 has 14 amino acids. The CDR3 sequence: CASSLQDRDTEAFF. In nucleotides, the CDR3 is TGCGCCAGCAGCCTACAGGACAGGGACACTGAAGCTTTCTTT.